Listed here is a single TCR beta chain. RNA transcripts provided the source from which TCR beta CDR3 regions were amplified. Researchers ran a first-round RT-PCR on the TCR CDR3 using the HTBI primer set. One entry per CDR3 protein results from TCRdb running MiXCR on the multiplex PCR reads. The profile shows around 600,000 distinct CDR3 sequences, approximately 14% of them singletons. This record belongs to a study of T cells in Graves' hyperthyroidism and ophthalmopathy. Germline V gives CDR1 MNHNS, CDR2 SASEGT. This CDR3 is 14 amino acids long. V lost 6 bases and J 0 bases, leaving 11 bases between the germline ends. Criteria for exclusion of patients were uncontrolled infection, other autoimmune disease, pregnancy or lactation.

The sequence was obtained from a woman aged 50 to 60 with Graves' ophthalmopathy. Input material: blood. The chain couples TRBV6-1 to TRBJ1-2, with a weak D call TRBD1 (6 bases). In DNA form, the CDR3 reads TGTGCCAGCAGCAGACAGGCAGCTAACTATGGCTACACCTTC. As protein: CASSRQAANYGYTF.